This TCR beta chain comes out of a study of regulatory T cells in long-lasting Graves disease. The time point was: newly diagnosed GD, antithyroid drugs for less than 3 months. The TCR library was made from RNA extracted from PBMCs. The CDR3 extends over 15 amino acids. V was shortened by 2 bases and J by 2 bases, with 12 bases between the two germline ends. Building of the TCR beta libraries involved iRepertoire HTBI primers and Arm-PCR of CDR3 regions. TCRdb passed the multiplex PCR reads through MiXCR, listing each CDR3 protein once. The data contain over 350,000 distinct CDR3 sequences, approximately 15% of them singletons. This sample was also put to use in a study of T cells in Graves' hyperthyroidism and ophthalmopathy. That investigation notes: Hyperthyroidism in the patients, aged 18 to 65, was newly diagnosed and under 2 months in duration. HTBI primers were the set used in a first-round RT-PCR of the TCR CDR3. Ophthalmopathy was separated from stable hyperthyroidism by a 13 V-J model.

The V gene is TRBV12-3 or TRBV12-4, the J gene TRBJ1-1; D might be TRBD1 (6 bases). The source of this sequence is a woman between 45 and 65 years old with Graves disease. Material: peripheral blood mononuclear cells (PBMCs), obtained at new diagnosis, from a patient treated with antithyroid drugs. CDR3 bases: TGTGCCAGCAGTTTAAACCGGGACATTAACACTGAAGCTTTCTTT. It translates to CASSLNRDINTEAFF.